Each of the 30 T cell receptor beta chains below was sequenced from the same sample in a study of cytomegalovirus exposure and HLA in healthy donors. The PCR made use of 60 Vbeta and 13 Jbeta primers. The repertoire was sequenced with immunoSEQ multiplex PCR; TCRdb's copy has only in-frame clones and lacks some. The sample has about 160,000 clones, 80% seen once. The source material was PBMCs. These receptors all come from a man between 18 and 29 years old in good health and CMV-seropositive.

The chain links TRBV6-1 to TRBJ2-3; 11 bases line up with TRBD2. Germline V CDR1 and CDR2: MNHNS, SASEGT. J gave up 2 bases and V 6 bases, and 1 base lay outside the gene matches. This CDR3 contains 14 residues. CDR3 nucleotides: TGTGCCAGCAGGGGACTAGCGGACACAGATACGCAGTATTTT. It encodes CASRGLADTDTQYF.

The chain uses TRBV6-1 and TRBJ2-1, with D possibly being TRBD2 (5 bases). Trimming took 1 base from V and 2 from J, leaving 6 bases between them. The CDR3 extends over 14 amino acids. Looked up from germline, CDR1 is MNHNS and CDR2 is SASEGT. The CDR3: CASSEVATYNEQFF. DNA for the CDR3: TGTGCCAGCAGTGAAGTAGCGACCTACAATGAGCAGTTCTTC.

This clone was seen once. The chain uses TRBV6-5 and TRBJ2-5, with D uncertain. Between the trimmed V and J ends, which lost 5 bases and 5 bases, there was a span of 12 bases. This CDR3 is built from 13 residues. CDR1 and CDR2 from the germline V gene are MNHEY and SVGAGI. In DNA form, the CDR3 reads TGTGCCAGCAGTGCTCAAAGGAGTGAGACCCAGTACTTC. It specifies CASSAQRSETQYF.

The J gene is TRBJ1-1, the V gene TRBV9; D gene unclear. Between the trimmed V and J ends, which lost 0 bases and 2 bases, there was a span of 11 bases. The germline CDR1 and CDR2 sequences are SGDLS and YYNGEE. The CDR3 loop spans 15 amino acids. CDR3 region: CASSVAPAVNTEAFF. CDR3 sequence (DNA): TGTGCCAGCAGCGTAGCCCCTGCGGTTAACACTGAAGCTTTCTTT.

J is TRBJ1-2 and V is TRBV5-1; possible D gene TRBD1, 5 bases. The germline gives CDR1 SGHRS, CDR2 YFSETQ. This CDR3 spans 15 amino acids. Trimming left V 0 bases short and J 4 bases short, with 13 bases between. DNA of the CDR3: TGCGCCAGCAGCTTGGACCAGGGATATATCTATGGCTACACCTTC. Its translation is CASSLDQGYIYGYTF.

The rearrangement joins TRBV14 to TRBJ2-5, with 12 bases lining up with TRBD2. CDR1 SGHDN and CDR2 FVKESK come from the germline V gene. CDR3 size: 18 residues. The V segment lost 0 bases and the J segment 5 bases; nucleotides outside the gene matches: 10. CDR3 DNA: TGTGCCAGCAGCCAAGATCTACCGACTAGCGGGAGTTTCGAGACCCAGTACTTC. It specifies CASSQDLPTSGSFETQYF.

The CDR3 DNA follows: TGTGCCAGCAGCACAAGGACAGGGGGCTACTACGAGCAGTACTTC. Translated: CASSTRTGGYYEQYF. This chain connects TRBV7-8 to TRBJ2-7; 11 nucleotides align to TRBD1. This CDR3 has 15 amino acids. Germline V CDR1 and CDR2: SGHVS, FQNEAQ. V dropped 5 bases and J dropped 3; count of bases not matched to a gene: 6.

J is TRBJ2-2 and V is TRBV11-2; D is possibly TRBD2 (7 bases). The germline gives CDR1 SGHAT, CDR2 FQNNGV. The CDR3 consists of 17 residues. V lost 5 bases to trimming and J lost 6 bases, with 22 bases between them. In DNA form, the CDR3 reads TGTGCCAGCAGCCCCCCGGTGGGGGCGGGAGAGGCCGGGGAGCTGTTTTTT. This translates into CASSPPVGAGEAGELFF.

This clone occurred a few times. The rearrangement links TRBV10-1 to TRBJ1-5; unclear D gene. Germline V CDR1 and CDR2: WNHNN, SYGVQD (reference sequence). V was cut by 8 bases and J by 1 base, with 12 bases left in between. This CDR3 comprises 14 residues. The CDR3 DNA is TGCGCCAGCGTACTAGGGCAGAGCAATCAGCCCCAGCATTTT. Its protein product is CASVLGQSNQPQHF.

In nucleotides, the CDR3 is TGTGCCAGCAGCTTAGAGAGGGAGGCCGGGGAGCTGTTTTTT. Residues: CASSLEREAGELFF. J is TRBJ2-2 and V is TRBV7-2, with TRBD2 as a possible D gene (6 bases). The V end lost 1 base, the J end lost 6 bases, and 9 bases lay between the germline ends. This CDR3 is built from 14 residues. The germline V gene has CDR1 SGHTA and CDR2 FQGNSA. The entire variable domain, with the rest obtained from reference TRBV7-2 and TRBJ2-2, is as follows: GAGVSQSPSNKVTEKGKDVELRCDPISGHTALYWYRQSLGQGLEFLIYFQGNSAPDKSGLPSDRFSAERTGGSVSTLTIQRTQQEDSAVYLCASSLEREAGELFFGEGSRLTVL.

V is TRBV27 and J is TRBJ1-4; no definite D call. The CDR3 is made up of 14 amino acids. CDR1 is MNHEY, CDR2 SMNVEV, per germline (reference sequence). V lost 3 bases, J lost 5 bases, and 10 bases lay in between. CDR3 DNA: TGTGCCAGCAGTTTCGGATCAGGAAATGAAAAACTGTTTTTT. This codes for CASSFGSGNEKLFF.

This chain joins TRBV18 and TRBJ2-3; D uncertain. Per germline, CDR1 KGHSH and CDR2 LQKENI. V shed 7 bases and J shed 0 bases, with 14 bases lying between them. This CDR3 spans 15 amino acids. CDR3 protein: CASLSQYSSTDTQYF. For the CDR3, the DNA is TGTGCCAGCTTATCACAGTACTCTAGCACAGATACGCAGTATTTT. Supplemented by reference TRBV18 and TRBJ2-3, the full variable domain reads NAGVMQNPRHLVRRRGQEARLRCSPMKGHSHVYWYRQLPEEGLKFMVYLQKENIIDESGMPKERFSAEFPKEGPSILRIQQVVRGDSAAYFCASLSQYSSTDTQYFGPGTRLTVL.

J is TRBJ1-3 and V is TRBV5-6; D unresolved. V was shortened by 3 bases and J by 6 bases, with 13 bases between the two germline ends. Germline V gene sequence: CDR1 SGHDT, CDR2 YYEEEE. CDR3 length equals 14 residues. The CDR3 DNA sequence: TGTGCCAGCAGCTCCGGGAGACGGGAAAACACCATATATTTT. Translating gives CASSSGRRENTIYF.

V usage is TRBV10-3 and J usage is TRBJ2-2, with 16 nucleotides matching TRBD2. The germline V gene has CDR1 ENHRY and CDR2 SYGVKD. The CDR3 sequence is 16 residues long. V shed 9 bases and J 4 bases; nucleotides not matched to a gene: 5. In DNA form, the CDR3 reads TGTGCCATAGCCGGGACTAGCGGGAGGGCCACCGGGGAGCTGTTTTTT. The encoded protein is CAIAGTSGRATGELFF.

The genes are TRBV7-2 and TRBJ2-5; no clear D gene. There are 13 residues in the CDR3. The germline V gene encodes CDR1 SGHTA and CDR2 FQGNSA. Trimming pared 1 base from V and 5 bases from J, leaving 8 bases between. CDR3: CASSLDSGETQYF. The CDR3 DNA is TGTGCCAGCAGCTTAGACTCCGGGGAGACCCAGTACTTC. Looking up the rest from reference TRBV7-2 and TRBJ2-5 gives the full variable domain: GAGVSQSPSNKVTEKGKDVELRCDPISGHTALYWYRQSLGQGLEFLIYFQGNSAPDKSGLPSDRFSAERTGGSVSTLTIQRTQQEDSAVYLCASSLDSGETQYFGPGTRLLVL.

This sequence joins TRBV6-5 and TRBJ2-5, with 8 bases fitting TRBD2. V was clipped by 2 bases and J by 3 bases; unmatched bases: 2. This CDR3 region has 14 residues. The germline gives CDR1 MNHEY, CDR2 SVGAGI. The CDR3, as DNA: TGTGCCAGCAGTTACACTAGCGGAGAAGAGACCCAGTACTTC. This sequence encodes CASSYTSGEETQYF.

This rearrangement joins TRBV27 to TRBJ1-1; possible D gene TRBD1, 6 bases. The length of the CDR3 is 15 residues. The V end lost 5 bases, the J end lost 4 bases, and 17 bases lay between the germline ends. Germline CDR1 and CDR2: MNHEY and SMNVEV (reference sequence). In DNA form, the CDR3 reads TGTGCCAGCAGTACCCCGACAGGAGGTATCACTGAAGCTTTCTTT. Translation: CASSTPTGGITEAFF.

The chain uses TRBV6-5 and TRBJ2-1; 7 bases fit TRBD1. Germline trimming cut 5 bases from V and 10 bases from J; bases unmatched to any gene: 8. Germline V gene lookup returns CDR1 MNHEY and CDR2 SVGAGI. CDR3 length: 13 residues. CDR3 nucleotide sequence: TGTGCCAGCAGTAAAAACAGGGGAAGGGAGCAGTTCTTC. Translated, it gives CASSKNRGREQFF.

V usage is TRBV6-6 and J usage is TRBJ2-3; 12 nucleotides match TRBD2. J lost 5 bases, V lost 8 bases, and 5 bases had no gene match. The CDR3 runs to 14 residues. CDR1 is MNHNY, CDR2 SVGAGI, per germline (reference sequence). CDR3 bases: TGTGCCAGCGTACTAGCGGGGGGCCGAGATACGCAGTATTTT. Protein product: CASVLAGGRDTQYF.

The chain is built from TRBV9 and TRBJ1-3; no clear D. V was shortened by 0 bases and J by 6 bases, with 16 bases between the two germline ends. Per germline, CDR1 SGDLS and CDR2 YYNGEE. The CDR3 contains 16 residues. The CDR3 sequence is CASSVVPDGGQNTIYF. The CDR3 bases are TGTGCCAGCAGCGTAGTCCCAGACGGCGGCCAAAACACCATATATTTT.

The rearrangement links TRBV7-3 to TRBJ2-1; 15 bases match TRBD2. CDR1 and CDR2 from the germline V gene are SGHTA and FQGTGA. The junction had 8 bases not matched to a gene; V was cut back by 2 bases and J by 9 bases. This CDR3 is built from 17 residues. The CDR3 bases are TGTGCCAGCAGCTTAGGACTAGCGGGGGGGATAGCTGCTGAGCAGTTCTTC. This gives the protein CASSLGLAGGIAAEQFF.

This sequence joins TRBV5-1 and TRBJ2-3; the match to TRBD2 covers 8 bases. The CDR3 spans 15 residues. Looked up from germline, CDR1 is SGHRS and CDR2 is YFSETQ. Losses at the gene ends were 7 bases for V and 2 bases for J; bases not matched to a gene: 9. The CDR3 here is CASSGGRVPTDTQYF. CDR3 DNA: TGCGCCAGCTCGGGAGGGCGCGTGCCCACAGATACGCAGTATTTT.

The rearrangement links TRBV29-1 to TRBJ2-7; D uncertain. Looked up from germline, CDR1 is SQVTM and CDR2 is ANQGSEA. V lost 5 bases, J lost 2 bases, and 10 bases lay in between. The CDR3 length is 12 residues. CDR3 in DNA: TGCAGCGTTCGCTCAGGAACCTACGAGCAGTACTTC. Translated, it gives CSVRSGTYEQYF.

The rearrangement links TRBV7-8 to TRBJ1-3; 10 bases line up with TRBD1. CDR3 length equals 17 residues. Germline V gene sequence: CDR1 SGHVS, CDR2 FQNEAQ. V was clipped by 5 bases and J by 4 bases; unmatched bases: 11. This CDR3 reads CASSHPSTGGLGNTIYF. CDR3 nucleotide sequence: TGTGCCAGCAGCCACCCCTCGACAGGGGGCTTAGGAAACACCATATATTTT.

The chain combines TRBV5-1 with TRBJ2-7; 9 bases agree with TRBD1. V lost 2 bases and J lost 4; bases outside the gene matches: 4. The CDR3 runs 14 residues. The germline gives CDR1 SGHRS, CDR2 YFSETQ. CDR3 protein: CASSFWDREYEQYF. CDR3 nucleotide sequence: TGCGCCAGCAGCTTCTGGGACAGGGAATACGAGCAGTACTTC.

The chain combines TRBV7-2 with TRBJ2-7, with 9 nucleotides matching TRBD1. The V and J ends lost 5 bases and 2 bases, in that order; junction bases with no gene match: 7. Germline CDR1 SGHTA, CDR2 FQGNSA. This CDR3 is built from 15 residues. The CDR3 nucleotides are TGTGCCAGCAGCAACGACGGGACAGGGACCTACGAGCAGTACTTC. Protein: CASSNDGTGTYEQYF.

A word on this clone: Within the sample, other DNA sequences also encode this same CDR3. CDR3 nucleotides: TGTGCCAGCTCTCCGAGGGACAGCCAAGAGACCCAGTACTTC. This encodes CASSPRDSQETQYF. V gene TRBV18 combines with J gene TRBJ2-5, with 7 bases identical to TRBD1. The CDR3 totals 14 residues. Trimming took 6 bases from V and 1 from J; bases not matched to a gene: 5. Germline-derived CDR1 and CDR2 are KGHSH and LQKENI.

The chain couples TRBV4-1 to TRBJ1-4; 9 nucleotides agree with TRBD1. Germline CDR1 reads MGHRA; CDR2 reads YSYEKL. The CDR3 runs 15 residues. The ends lost 3 bases at V and 8 bases at J; junction bases unmatched: 7. In DNA form, the CDR3 reads TGCGCCAGCAGCCAGCCCGGGACAGGGTGGGAAAAACTGTTTTTT. It encodes CASSQPGTGWEKLFF.

The chain employs TRBV27 and TRBJ1-5; unclear D gene. Germline values: CDR1 MNHEY, CDR2 SMNVEV (reference sequence). V was pared by 0 bases and J by 2 bases, with 5 bases between. The CDR3 length is 14 residues. The DNA for the CDR3 is TGTGCCAGCAGTTTATCTCCGGGCAATCAGCCCCAGCATTTT. This codes for CASSLSPGNQPQHF.

The V call is TRBV7-3, the J call TRBJ1-3, with no clear D. CDR3 size: 13 residues. The V end lost 8 bases, the J end lost 0 bases, and 8 bases lay between the germline ends. Germline CDR1 and CDR2: SGHTA and FQGTGA. The DNA for the CDR3 is TGTGCCAGCGCGACTGACTCTGGAAACACCATATATTTT. It specifies CASATDSGNTIYF.